The next 11 T cell receptor beta chains were all read from a single sample in a study of cytomegalovirus exposure and HLA in healthy donors. PCR primers comprised 60 Vbeta and 13 Jbeta primers. The method was immunoSEQ multiplex PCR; TCRdb's version includes in-frame clones alone and lacks a portion of them. The sample shows roughly 100,000 clones, around 80% of them seen only once. Material for sequencing was PBMCs. The receptors were sampled from a woman aged 60 to 75 in good health and CMV-seronegative.

This chain joins TRBV28 and TRBJ2-3, with a tentative D call TRBD2 (7 bases). Trimming took off 7 bases at V and 0 bases at J, with 17 bases between the two ends. This CDR3 is built from 16 residues. CDR1 and CDR2 (germline): MDHEN, SYDVKM. CDR3 nucleotides: TGTGCCAGCATTCGTCTAGGGGGGGCTAGCACAGATACGCAGTATTTT. Its translation: CASIRLGGASTDTQYF.

This clone was counted only a few times. The rearrangement joins TRBV18 to TRBJ1-1; D is unresolved. Trimming pared 3 bases from V and 0 bases from J, leaving 11 bases between. The germline CDR1 and CDR2 sequences are KGHSH and LQKENI. CDR3 size: 15 residues. The CDR3 DNA reads TGTGCCAGCTCACCGCGGGAGGCGATGAACACTGAAGCTTTCTTT. Its translation is CASSPREAMNTEAFF.

The CDR3 region has the DNA TGCGCCAGCAGCCAACTTCAGCGCCCACAGGGGGCGGAAGGCTACACCTTC. Its translation: CASSQLQRPQGAEGYTF. The gene calls are TRBV4-1 and TRBJ1-2; TRBD1 matches at 9 bases. This CDR3 has 17 amino acids. J gave up 8 bases and V 2 bases, and 15 bases lay outside the gene matches. Germline V lookup: CDR1 MGHRA, CDR2 YSYEKL.

The chain employs TRBV6-1 and TRBJ1-1; D is unclear. CDR3 length: 14 amino acids. Trimming removed 7 bases at V and 7 bases at J, with 19 bases between. Germline CDR1 MNHNS, CDR2 SASEGT. The CDR3 DNA is TGTGCCAGCACCGGCCTCCAGGCGGGGATTGAAGCTTTCTTT. Its translation is CASTGLQAGIEAFF.

This clone was seen only a few times. The rearrangement links TRBV19 to TRBJ2-5, with D possibly matching TRBD1 (5 bases). The CDR3 runs 15 residues. Germline lookup yields CDR1 LNHDA and CDR2 SQIVND (reference sequence). The V gene lost 5 bases and the J gene lost 2 bases, with 15 bases spanning the gap. In DNA, the CDR3 is TGTGCCAGTAGTCCCTATCTAAGACAGCAAGAGACCCAGTACTTC. This encodes CASSPYLRQQETQYF.

The CDR3 region has the DNA TGTGCCAGCAGCCTATCAGGGGGGGAAAAACTGTTTTTT. Amino acids: CASSLSGGEKLFF. The chain uses TRBV9 and TRBJ1-4; TRBD1 matches at 7 bases. Germline V gives CDR1 SGDLS, CDR2 YYNGEE. V lost 4 bases to trimming and J lost 8 bases; unmatched junction nucleotides: 5. This CDR3 comprises 13 residues.

The chain combines TRBV30 with TRBJ2-7; a possible D gene is TRBD2 (5 bases). This CDR3 is 12 amino acids long. Trimming removed 0 bases at V and 3 bases at J, with 6 bases between. Germline-derived CDR1 and CDR2 are GTSNPN and SVGIG (reference sequence). In DNA, the CDR3 is TGTGCCTGGAGTGTACGGGGCTACGAGCAGTACTTC. Its protein product is CAWSVRGYEQYF.

This CDR3 reads CASSLLEELLPGELFF. CDR3 sequence (DNA): TGTGCCAGCAGCTTATTGGAGGAACTACTCCCCGGGGAGCTGTTTTTT. V usage is TRBV7-2 and J usage is TRBJ2-2; maybe TRBD2 (5 bases). V gave up 2 bases and J gave up 6 bases, with 16 bases separating them. The CDR3 covers 16 residues. Per germline, CDR1 SGHTA and CDR2 FQGNSA.

This chain joins TRBV4-3 and TRBJ1-1; D may be TRBD1 (5 bases). Germline V gene sequence: CDR1 LGHNA, CDR2 YSLEER. The CDR3 is made up of 16 amino acids. V was pared by 0 bases and J by 0 bases, with 11 bases between. CDR3 DNA sequence: TGCGCCAGCAGCCAAGAAGGTGGGGCAATGAACACTGAAGCTTTCTTT. Amino acids: CASSQEGGAMNTEAFF.

The genes are TRBV4-3 and TRBJ2-3, with D unresolved. Germline lookup yields CDR1 LGHNA and CDR2 YSLEER. Between the trimmed V and J ends, which lost 3 bases and 6 bases, there was a span of 13 bases. There are 14 residues in the CDR3. CDR3 region: CASSQQRGGDTQYF. The CDR3 bases are TGCGCCAGCAGCCAGCAGAGAGGTGGCGATACGCAGTATTTT.

This clone came up a few times. The chain is built from TRBV27 and TRBJ2-7; 11 nucleotides agree with TRBD2. Germline V gene data show CDR1 as MNHEY and CDR2 as SMNVEV (reference sequence). The junction had 12 bases not matched to a gene; V was cut back by 5 bases and J by 3 bases. This CDR3 has 17 residues. The chain's CDR3 is CASSHVGGTSGSYEQYF. CDR3 nucleotide sequence: TGTGCCAGCAGTCACGTCGGAGGAACTAGCGGGAGCTACGAGCAGTACTTC.